The rows below give T cell receptor beta chains drawn from one sample of a study of blood T cell repertoires in COVID-19. Libraries were prepared by immunoSEQ multiplex PCR; TCRdb keeps only in-frame clonotypes and omits some of them. The sample includes some 390,000 clones, roughly 89% of them seen just once. Input material: PBMCs or T cells enriched from blood (not recorded which). The receptors originated from a woman in her twenties or thirties who had recovered from COVID-19. Both conserved end residues are part of each CDR3. D genes are given only for firm matches. The size entry is marked missing in some rows and otherwise reads once, few, many or a size class.

j_gene,d_gene,v_gene,abundance,CDR3nt,CDR3aa
TRBJ1-2,TRBD1,TRBV4-1,.,TGCGCCAGCAGCCAAGATGCTGGACAGGGTATCGGTGGCTACACCTTC,CASSQDAGQGIGGYTF
TRBJ1-1,TRBD1,TRBV5-4,.,TGTGCCAGCAGCTTAGCGACAGGGTATGACACTGAAGCTTTCTTT,CASSLATGYDTEAFF
TRBJ1-5,.,TRBV7-8,few,TGTGCCAGCAGCTTAAGGGGGGGGAGCAGAAGCAATCAGCCCCAGCATTTT,CASSLRGGSRSNQPQHF
TRBJ1-5,.,TRBV6-1,.,TGTGCCAGCAGTGAATTCAGGGTTGGCAATCAGCCCCAGCATTTT,CASSEFRVGNQPQHF
TRBJ1-1,TRBD1,TRBV30,.,TGTGCCTGGGGGGTTGACAGGGGGCATACTACTGAAGCTTTCTTT,CAWGVDRGHTTEAFF
TRBJ2-1,TRBD2,TRBV13,.,TGTGCCAGCAGCACCCCTAGCGGGGGGTCCTACAATGAGCAGTTCTTC,CASSTPSGGSYNEQFF
TRBJ2-3,TRBD2,TRBV6-4,.,TGTGCCAGCAGTAGGACTAGCGGGAGCTTAGATACGCAGTATTTT,CASSRTSGSLDTQYF
TRBJ2-7,.,TRBV7-3,.,TGTGCCAGCAGCCCGCAGCCCCAGGGGTACGAGCAGTACTTC,CASSPQPQGYEQYF
TRBJ2-5,.,TRBV5-1,.,TGCGCCAGCAGCTTGGGCACTAACCAAGAGACCCAGTACTTC,CASSLGTNQETQYF
TRBJ1-1,TRBD1,TRBV27,.,TGTGCCAGCAGTGCATCAGGGGGGAACACTGAAGCTTTCTTT,CASSASGGNTEAFF
TRBJ2-3,TRBD1,TRBV5-1,.,TGCGCCAGCAGCCCTACAGGGGCCACAGATACGCAGTATTTT,CASSPTGATDTQYF
TRBJ2-7,TRBD2,TRBV27,.,TGTGCCAGCAGTTTATCAAGCGGGTCTAGCGGGAGTTGGTTTGTCTACGAGCAGTACTTC,CASSLSSGSSGSWFVYEQYF
TRBJ2-7,.,TRBV18,few,TGTGCCAGCTCGCCGGGTCCCCCTGGCTACGAGCAGTACTTC,CASSPGPPGYEQYF
TRBJ2-2,.,TRBV24-1,.,TGTGCCACCAGTGACCGGGAGAACACCGGGGAGCTGTTTTTT,CATSDRENTGELFF
TRBJ2-3,TRBD1,TRBV2,.,TGTGCCAGCAGTTTCGGACAGGGGGCAGATACGCAGTATTTT,CASSFGQGADTQYF
TRBJ2-1,.,TRBV27,.,TGTGCCAGCAGTTTCGGGGGAAACTACAATGAGCAGTTCTTC,CASSFGGNYNEQFF
TRBJ2-3,.,TRBV7-9,.,TGTGCCAGCAGCTTAAGCGGCCTGAGCACAGATACGCAGTATTTT,CASSLSGLSTDTQYF
TRBJ2-1,.,TRBV9,.,TGTGCCAGCAGCGTAGGTAGGGGGCGCGGGGACAATGAGCAGTTCTTC,CASSVGRGRGDNEQFF
TRBJ2-1,.,TRBV20-1,.,TGCAGTGCTAACTACTACAATGAGCAGTTCTTC,CSANYYNEQFF
TRBJ2-2,.,TRBV9,.,TGTGCCAGCAGCGGACTCGTTGGGAGTACCACCGGGGAGCTGTTTTTT,CASSGLVGSTTGELFF
TRBJ2-7,.,TRBV2,.,TGTGCCAGCAGTGGGACAGACTACTCCTACGAGCAGTACTTC,CASSGTDYSYEQYF
TRBJ2-5,TRBD1,TRBV3-1/TRBV3-2,once,TGTGCCAGCTCGTGGGACAGGGATCCGGAGGAGACCCAGTACTTC,CASSWDRDPEETQYF
TRBJ2-7,.,TRBV24-1,.,TGTGCCACCAGTGATCCTCCGGGACTGCCCTACGAGCAGTACTTC,CATSDPPGLPYEQYF
TRBJ2-5,.,TRBV19,.,TGTGCCAGTAGTGCGGGGCGGGGAGAGACCCAGTACTTC,CASSAGRGETQYF
TRBJ2-7,.,TRBV6-1,.,TGTGCCAGCAGTGAAGGGCAGAACTACGAGCAGTACTTC,CASSEGQNYEQYF
TRBJ1-6,.,TRBV3-1/TRBV3-2,.,TGTGCCAGCAGCCAGGTTCGGCAGGGGAATTCACCCCTCCACTTT,CASSQVRQGNSPLHF
TRBJ1-1,.,TRBV5-8,once,TGTGCCAGCAGCTTAGGAGGGGCCGTTCTGGGATCGACTGAAGCTTTCTTT,CASSLGGAVLGSTEAFF
TRBJ2-7,TRBD1,TRBV5-5,once,TGTGCCAGCAGCCGCCCCGGACAGGGAGTACGCGAGCAGTACTTC,CASSRPGQGVREQYF
TRBJ1-1,TRBD1,TRBV19,.,TGTGCCAGTAGGACAGGGGGATGGACTGAAGCTTTCTTT,CASRTGGWTEAFF
TRBJ2-3,.,TRBV5-1,once,TGCGCCAGCAGGACACAGGGTTCGCGTGATACGCAGTATTTT,CASRTQGSRDTQYF
TRBJ1-2,TRBD1,TRBV24-1,.,TGTGCCACCAGTGACAGGACAGGGGACGTCGGCTACACCTTC,CATSDRTGDVGYTF
TRBJ1-2,.,TRBV11-1,.,TGTGCCAGCAGCTTAGACAACAGACTAAATGGCTACACCTTC,CASSLDNRLNGYTF
TRBJ2-1,TRBD2,TRBV7-2,once,TGTGCCAGCAGCCGGACTAGCGGGGGGGTCAATGAGCAGTTCTTC,CASSRTSGGVNEQFF
TRBJ2-2,.,TRBV7-7,few,TGTGCTAGCAGCTTACGGGACTTCGCGAACACCGGGGAGCTGTTTTTT,CASSLRDFANTGELFF
TRBJ1-3,.,TRBV6-2/TRBV6-3,.,TGTGCCAGCAGTTTATACGGAGACACCATATATTTT,CASSLYGDTIYF
TRBJ2-3,TRBD1,TRBV11-2,.,TGTGCCAGCAGCTTGACAGGGCGGATGGATACGCAGTATTTT,CASSLTGRMDTQYF
TRBJ2-3,TRBD2,TRBV28,.,TGTGCCACCACGGGGGGAGGGCAGGCAGATACGCAGTATTTT,CATTGGGQADTQYF
TRBJ2-1,.,TRBV7-6,.,TGTGCCAGCAGCTTAGATCTGGTGGCCGCTGATAATGAGCAGTTCTTC,CASSLDLVAADNEQFF
TRBJ2-7,TRBD1,TRBV19,.,TGTGCCAGTAGTATAGATTGGGGACAGGGCGAGCAGTACTTC,CASSIDWGQGEQYF
TRBJ1-1,.,TRBV7-8,.,TGTGCCAGCAGCTTAGGCCCGACAGGGAACACTGAAGCTTTCTTT,CASSLGPTGNTEAFF
TRBJ2-1,.,TRBV13,.,TGTGCCAGCAGCTTAAGACTAGTTGATGAGCAGTTCTTC,CASSLRLVDEQFF
TRBJ1-6,.,TRBV28,.,TGTGCCAGCAGTCCCCGGGGGTCCTATAATTCACCCCTCCACTTT,CASSPRGSYNSPLHF
TRBJ2-7,TRBD2,TRBV3-1/TRBV3-2,once,TGTGCCAGCAGCCAGCTAGCGGGAGGGGAGCAGTACTTC,CASSQLAGGEQYF
TRBJ1-2,.,TRBV15,.,TGTGCCACCGCGCGGGGCCAGGGTGATGGTGGCTACACCTTC,CATARGQGDGGYTF
TRBJ1-3,.,TRBV5-4,.,TGTGCCAGCAGCCCCGGGACTCATCTCACTGGAAACACCATATATTTT,CASSPGTHLTGNTIYF
TRBJ2-6,.,TRBV10-3,.,TGTGCCATCAGTGACCCAGGACTCCCTGGGGCCAACGTCCTGACTTTC,CAISDPGLPGANVLTF
TRBJ1-4,.,TRBV9,.,TGTGCCAGCAGCGTAGGGGTAGCGGGCAATGAAAAACTGTTTTTT,CASSVGVAGNEKLFF